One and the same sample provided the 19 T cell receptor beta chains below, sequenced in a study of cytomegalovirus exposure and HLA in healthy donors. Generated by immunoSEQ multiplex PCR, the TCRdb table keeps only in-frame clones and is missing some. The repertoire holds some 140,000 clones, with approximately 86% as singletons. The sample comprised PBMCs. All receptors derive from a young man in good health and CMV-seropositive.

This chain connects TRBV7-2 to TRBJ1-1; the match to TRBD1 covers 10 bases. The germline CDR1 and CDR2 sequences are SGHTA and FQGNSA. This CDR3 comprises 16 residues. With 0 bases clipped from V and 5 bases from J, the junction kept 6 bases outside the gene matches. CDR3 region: CASSLARQGAGTEAFF. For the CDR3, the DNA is TGTGCCAGCAGCTTAGCAAGACAGGGGGCAGGGACTGAAGCTTTCTTT.

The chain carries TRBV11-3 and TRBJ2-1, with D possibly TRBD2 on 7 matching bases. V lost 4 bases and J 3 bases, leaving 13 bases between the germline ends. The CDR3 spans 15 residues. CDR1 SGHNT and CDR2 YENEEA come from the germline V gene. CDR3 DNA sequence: TGTGCCAGCAGCTCCCGGGGGGCGCACTACAATGAGCAGTTCTTC. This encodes CASSSRGAHYNEQFF.

CDR3 region: CASRPRGGANVLTF. The CDR3 nucleotides read TGTGCCAGCAGACCTAGGGGTGGGGCCAACGTCCTGACTTTC. V is TRBV27 and J is TRBJ2-6; perhaps TRBD1 as D (5 bases). The CDR3 totals 14 residues. Trimming stripped 6 bases from V and 3 bases from J, with 9 bases between. The germline CDR1 and CDR2 sequences are MNHEY and SMNVEV (reference sequence).

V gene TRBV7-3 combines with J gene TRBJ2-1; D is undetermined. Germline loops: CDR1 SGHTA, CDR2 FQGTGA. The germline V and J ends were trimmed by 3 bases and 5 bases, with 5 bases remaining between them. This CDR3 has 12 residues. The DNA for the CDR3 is TGTGCCAGCAGCTTGTCAGACAATGAGCAGTTCTTC. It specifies CASSLSDNEQFF.

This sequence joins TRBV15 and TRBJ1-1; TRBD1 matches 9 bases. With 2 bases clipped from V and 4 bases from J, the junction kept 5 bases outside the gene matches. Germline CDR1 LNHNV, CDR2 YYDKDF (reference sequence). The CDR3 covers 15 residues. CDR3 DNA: TGTGCCACCAGCAGAAGGACAGGGGAGGGCACTGAAGCTTTCTTT. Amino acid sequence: CATSRRTGEGTEAFF.

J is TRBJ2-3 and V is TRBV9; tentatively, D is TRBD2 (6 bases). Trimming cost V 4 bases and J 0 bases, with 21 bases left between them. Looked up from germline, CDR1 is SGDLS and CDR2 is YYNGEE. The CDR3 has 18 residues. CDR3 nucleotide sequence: TGTGCCAGCAGCTCAGAGGTGGGAGGTCGGGAGAGCACAGATACGCAGTATTTT. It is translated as CASSSEVGGRESTDTQYF.

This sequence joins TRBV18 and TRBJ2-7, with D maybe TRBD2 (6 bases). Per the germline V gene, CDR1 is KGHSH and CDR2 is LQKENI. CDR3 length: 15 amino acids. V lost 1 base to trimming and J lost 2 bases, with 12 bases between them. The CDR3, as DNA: TGTGCCAGCTCACCACGTCGGGAGTTGCCCTACGAGCAGTACTTC. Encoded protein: CASSPRRELPYEQYF.

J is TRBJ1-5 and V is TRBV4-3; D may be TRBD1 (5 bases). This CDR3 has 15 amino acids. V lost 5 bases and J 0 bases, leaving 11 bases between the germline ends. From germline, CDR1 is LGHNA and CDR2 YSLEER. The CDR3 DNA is TGCGCCAGCAGCTCCGACAGTCATAGCAATCAGCCCCAGCATTTT. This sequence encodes CASSSDSHSNQPQHF.

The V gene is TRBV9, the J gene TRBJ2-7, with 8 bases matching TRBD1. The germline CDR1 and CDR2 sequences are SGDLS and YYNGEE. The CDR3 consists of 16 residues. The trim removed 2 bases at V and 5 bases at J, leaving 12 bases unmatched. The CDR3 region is CASSVNSGGAAHEQYF. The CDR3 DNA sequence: TGTGCCAGCAGCGTGAACTCAGGGGGCGCGGCCCACGAGCAGTACTTC.

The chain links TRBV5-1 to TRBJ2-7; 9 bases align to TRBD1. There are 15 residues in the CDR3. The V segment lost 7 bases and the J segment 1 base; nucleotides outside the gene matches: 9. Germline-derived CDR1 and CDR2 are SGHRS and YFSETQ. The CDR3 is CASGSGGQGSYEQYF. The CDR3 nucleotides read TGCGCCAGCGGCTCAGGGGGACAGGGATCCTACGAGCAGTACTTC.

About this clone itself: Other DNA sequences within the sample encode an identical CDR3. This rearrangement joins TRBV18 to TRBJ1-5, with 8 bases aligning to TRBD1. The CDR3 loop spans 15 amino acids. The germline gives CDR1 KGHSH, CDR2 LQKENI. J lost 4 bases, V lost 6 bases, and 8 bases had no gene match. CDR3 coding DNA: TGTGCCAGCTCCCCCGACAGGGGACGGAATCAGCCCCAGCATTTT. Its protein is CASSPDRGRNQPQHF.

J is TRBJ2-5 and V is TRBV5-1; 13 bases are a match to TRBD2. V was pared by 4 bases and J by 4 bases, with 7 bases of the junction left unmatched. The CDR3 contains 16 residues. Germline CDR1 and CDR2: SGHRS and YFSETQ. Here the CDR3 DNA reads TGCGCCAGCAGCATATCCGGGACTAGCGGGACAGAGACCCAGTACTTC. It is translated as CASSISGTSGTETQYF.

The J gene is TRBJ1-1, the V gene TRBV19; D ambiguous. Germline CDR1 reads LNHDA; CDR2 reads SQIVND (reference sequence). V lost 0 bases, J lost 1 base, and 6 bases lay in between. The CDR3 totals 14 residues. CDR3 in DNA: TGTGCCAGTAGTATAGATAGCGCGAACACTGAAGCTTTCTTT. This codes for CASSIDSANTEAFF.

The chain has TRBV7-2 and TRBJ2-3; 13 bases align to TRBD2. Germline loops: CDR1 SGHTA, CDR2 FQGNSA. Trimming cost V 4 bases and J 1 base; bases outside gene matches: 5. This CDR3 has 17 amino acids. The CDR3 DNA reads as TGTGCCAGCAGCTACGGACTAGCGGGAGTCGGCACAGATACGCAGTATTTT. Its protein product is CASSYGLAGVGTDTQYF.

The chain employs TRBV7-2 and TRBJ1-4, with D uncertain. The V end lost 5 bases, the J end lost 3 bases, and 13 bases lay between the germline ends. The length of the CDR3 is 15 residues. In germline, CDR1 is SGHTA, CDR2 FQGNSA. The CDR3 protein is CASSRVAVPNEKLFF. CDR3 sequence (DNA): TGTGCCAGCAGCCGCGTGGCGGTCCCTAATGAAAAACTGTTTTTT.

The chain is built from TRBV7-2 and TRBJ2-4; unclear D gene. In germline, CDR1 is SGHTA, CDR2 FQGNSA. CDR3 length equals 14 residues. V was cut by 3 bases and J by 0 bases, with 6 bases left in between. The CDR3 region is CASSLTLAKNIQYF. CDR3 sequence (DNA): TGTGCCAGCAGCTTGACTCTAGCCAAAAACATTCAGTACTTC.

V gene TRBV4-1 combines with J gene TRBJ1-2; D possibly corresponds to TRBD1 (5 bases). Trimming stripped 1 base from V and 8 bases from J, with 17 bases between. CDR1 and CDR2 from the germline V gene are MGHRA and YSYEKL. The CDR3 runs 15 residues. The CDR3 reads CASSQGLGTGRGYTF. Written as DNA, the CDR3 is TGCGCCAGCAGCCAAGGGCTTGGAACAGGCCGGGGCTACACCTTC.

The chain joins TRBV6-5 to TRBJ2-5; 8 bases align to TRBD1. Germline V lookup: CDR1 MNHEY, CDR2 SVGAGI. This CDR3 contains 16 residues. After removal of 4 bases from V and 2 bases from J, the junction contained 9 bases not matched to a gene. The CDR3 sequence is CASSSVRTGRQETQYF. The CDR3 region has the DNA TGTGCCAGCAGTTCCGTCCGGACAGGGAGACAAGAGACCCAGTACTTC.

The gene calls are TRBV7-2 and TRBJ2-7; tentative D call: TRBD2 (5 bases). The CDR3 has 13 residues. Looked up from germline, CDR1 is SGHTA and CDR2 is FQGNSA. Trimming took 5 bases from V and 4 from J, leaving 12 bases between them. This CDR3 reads CASSPPGSYEQYF. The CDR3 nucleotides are TGTGCCAGCAGCCCACCGGGGTCATACGAGCAGTACTTC.